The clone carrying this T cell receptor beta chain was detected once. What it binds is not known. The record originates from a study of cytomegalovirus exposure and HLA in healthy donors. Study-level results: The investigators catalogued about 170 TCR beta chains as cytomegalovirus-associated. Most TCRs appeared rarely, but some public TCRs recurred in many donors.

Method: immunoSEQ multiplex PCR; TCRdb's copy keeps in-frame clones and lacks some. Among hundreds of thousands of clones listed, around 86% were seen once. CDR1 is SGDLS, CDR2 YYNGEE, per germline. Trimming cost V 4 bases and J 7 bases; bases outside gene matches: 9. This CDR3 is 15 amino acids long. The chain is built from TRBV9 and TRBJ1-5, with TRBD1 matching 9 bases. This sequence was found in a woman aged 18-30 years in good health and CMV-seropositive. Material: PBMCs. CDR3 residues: CASSRTGVTGQPQHF. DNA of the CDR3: TGTGCCAGCAGCCGGACAGGGGTAACGGGACAGCCCCAGCATTTT.